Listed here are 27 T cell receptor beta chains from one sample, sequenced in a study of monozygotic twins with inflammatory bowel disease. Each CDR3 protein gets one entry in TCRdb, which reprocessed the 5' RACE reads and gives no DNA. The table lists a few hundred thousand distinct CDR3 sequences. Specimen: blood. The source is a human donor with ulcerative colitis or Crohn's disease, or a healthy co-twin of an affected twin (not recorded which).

The CDR3: CASSSGWVYEQYF. This rearrangement joins TRBV5-5 to TRBJ2-7. The germline CDR1 and CDR2 sequences are SGHKS and YYEKEE (reference sequence). This CDR3 is built from 13 residues.

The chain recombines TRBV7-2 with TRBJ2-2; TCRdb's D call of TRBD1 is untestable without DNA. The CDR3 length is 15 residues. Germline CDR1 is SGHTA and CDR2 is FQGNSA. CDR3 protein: CASSLRPRGDAELFF. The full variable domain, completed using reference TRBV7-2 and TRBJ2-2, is GAGVSQSPSNKVTEKGKDVELRCDPISGHTALYWYRQSLGQGLEFLIYFQGNSAPDKSGLPSDRFSAERTGGSVSTLTIQRTQQEDSAVYLCASSLRPRGDAELFFGEGSRLTVL.

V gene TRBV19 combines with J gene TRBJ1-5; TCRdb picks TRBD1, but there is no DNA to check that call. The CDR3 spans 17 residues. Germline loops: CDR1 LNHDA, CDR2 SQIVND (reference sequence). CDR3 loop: CASSILWDRGRFTAQHF.

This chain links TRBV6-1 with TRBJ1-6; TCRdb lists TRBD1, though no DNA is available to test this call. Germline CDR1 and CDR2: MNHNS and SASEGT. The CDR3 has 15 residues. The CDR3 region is CASSEETGGNSPLHF.

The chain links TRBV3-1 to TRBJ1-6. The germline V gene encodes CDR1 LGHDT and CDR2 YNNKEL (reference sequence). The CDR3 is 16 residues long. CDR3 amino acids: CASSQDYGRATSPLHF.

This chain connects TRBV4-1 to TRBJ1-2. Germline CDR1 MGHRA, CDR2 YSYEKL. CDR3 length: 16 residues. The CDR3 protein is CASSRFTGVPNYGYTF.

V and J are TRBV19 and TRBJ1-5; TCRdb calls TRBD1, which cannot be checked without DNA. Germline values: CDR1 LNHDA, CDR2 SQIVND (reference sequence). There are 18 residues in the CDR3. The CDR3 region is CASSMWDRGLYGNQPQHF.

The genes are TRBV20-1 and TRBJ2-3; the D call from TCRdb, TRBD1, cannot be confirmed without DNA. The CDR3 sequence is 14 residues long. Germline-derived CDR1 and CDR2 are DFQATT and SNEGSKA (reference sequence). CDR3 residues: CSARDRGVTDTQYF.

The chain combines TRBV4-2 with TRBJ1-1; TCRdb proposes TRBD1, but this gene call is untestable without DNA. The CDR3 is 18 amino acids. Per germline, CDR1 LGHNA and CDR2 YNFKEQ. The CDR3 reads CASSHPPWAGGAKTEAFF.

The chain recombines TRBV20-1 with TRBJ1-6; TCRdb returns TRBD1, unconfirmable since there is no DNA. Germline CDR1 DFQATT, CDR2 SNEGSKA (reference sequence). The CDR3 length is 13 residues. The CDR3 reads CSARDSQGEPLHF.

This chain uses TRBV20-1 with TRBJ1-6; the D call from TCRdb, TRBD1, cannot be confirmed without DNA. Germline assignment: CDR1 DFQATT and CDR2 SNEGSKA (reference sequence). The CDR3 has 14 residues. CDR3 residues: CSAWDSYYNSPLHF.

CDR3 residues: CASSPEEVGDTEAFF. This rearrangement joins TRBV5-1 to TRBJ1-1. The CDR3 is 15 residues long. Germline CDR1 SGHRS, CDR2 YFSETQ.

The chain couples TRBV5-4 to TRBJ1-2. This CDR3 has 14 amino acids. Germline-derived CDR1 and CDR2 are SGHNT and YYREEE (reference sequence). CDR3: CASSPGPLNYGYTF.

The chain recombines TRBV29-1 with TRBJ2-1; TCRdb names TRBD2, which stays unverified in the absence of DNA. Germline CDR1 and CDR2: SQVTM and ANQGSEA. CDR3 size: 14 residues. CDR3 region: CSEVSGAMTNEQFF.

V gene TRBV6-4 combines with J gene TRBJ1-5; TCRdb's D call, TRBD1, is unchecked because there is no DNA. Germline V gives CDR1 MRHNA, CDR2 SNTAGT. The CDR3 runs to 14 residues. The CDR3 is CASRAQQGIEPQHF.

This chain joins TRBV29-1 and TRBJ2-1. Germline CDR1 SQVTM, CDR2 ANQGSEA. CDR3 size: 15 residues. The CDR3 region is CSVHGLPNSYNEQFF.

This CDR3 is CASSLGSGGNQPQHF. The genes are TRBV5-1 and TRBJ1-5; TCRdb's D call, TRBD1, is unchecked because there is no DNA. Per the germline V gene, CDR1 is SGHRS and CDR2 is YFSETQ. CDR3 length: 15 residues. The whole variable domain, filled in from reference TRBV5-1 and TRBJ1-5, reads KAGVTQTPRYLIKTRGQQVTLSCSPISGHRSVSWYQQTPGQGLQFLFEYFSETQRNKGNFPGRFSGRQFSNSRSEMNVSTLELGDSALYLCASSLGSGGNQPQHFGDGTRLSIL.

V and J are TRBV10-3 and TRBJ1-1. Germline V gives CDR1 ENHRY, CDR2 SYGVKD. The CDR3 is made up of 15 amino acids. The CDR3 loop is CAISEGRELNTEAFF.

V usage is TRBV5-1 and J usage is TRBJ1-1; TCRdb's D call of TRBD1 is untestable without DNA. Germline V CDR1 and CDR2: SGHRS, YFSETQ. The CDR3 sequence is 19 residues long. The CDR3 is CASSLRVSSTGGADTEAFF.

The CDR3 loop is CASSQDMARGYTF. The rearrangement links TRBV4-1 to TRBJ1-2; TCRdb outputs TRBD1, but without DNA this stays unchecked. The CDR3 totals 13 residues. Germline CDR1 MGHRA, CDR2 YSYEKL.

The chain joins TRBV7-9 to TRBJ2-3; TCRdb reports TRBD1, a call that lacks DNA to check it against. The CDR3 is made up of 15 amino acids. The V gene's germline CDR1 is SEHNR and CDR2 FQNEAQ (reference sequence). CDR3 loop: CASSLEGGRTDTQYF.

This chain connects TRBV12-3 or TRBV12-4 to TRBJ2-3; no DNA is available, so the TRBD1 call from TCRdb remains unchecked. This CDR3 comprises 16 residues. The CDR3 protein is CASSPSGGAFSDTQYF.

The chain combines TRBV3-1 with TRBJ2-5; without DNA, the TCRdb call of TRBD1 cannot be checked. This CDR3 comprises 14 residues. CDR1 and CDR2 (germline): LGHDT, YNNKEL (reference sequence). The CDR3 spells CASSQDALKGAQYF.

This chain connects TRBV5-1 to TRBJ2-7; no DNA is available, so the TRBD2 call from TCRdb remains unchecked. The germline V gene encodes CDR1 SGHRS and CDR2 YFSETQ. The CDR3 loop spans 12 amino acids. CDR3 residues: CASRRTGYEQYF. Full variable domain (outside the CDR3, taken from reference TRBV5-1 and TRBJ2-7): KAGVTQTPRYLIKTRGQQVTLSCSPISGHRSVSWYQQTPGQGLQFLFEYFSETQRNKGNFPGRFSGRQFSNSRSEMNVSTLELGDSALYLCASRRTGYEQYFGPGTRLTVT.

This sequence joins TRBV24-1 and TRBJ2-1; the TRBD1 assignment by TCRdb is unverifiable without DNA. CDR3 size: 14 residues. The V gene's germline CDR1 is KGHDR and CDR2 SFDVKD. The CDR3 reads CATSEPRQGHEQFF.

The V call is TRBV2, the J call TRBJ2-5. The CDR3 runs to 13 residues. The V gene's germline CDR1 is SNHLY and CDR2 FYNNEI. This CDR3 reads CASSAGGQETQYF.

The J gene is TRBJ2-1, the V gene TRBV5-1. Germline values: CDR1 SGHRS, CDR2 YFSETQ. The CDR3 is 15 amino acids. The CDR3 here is CASRLRQGNNNEQFF.